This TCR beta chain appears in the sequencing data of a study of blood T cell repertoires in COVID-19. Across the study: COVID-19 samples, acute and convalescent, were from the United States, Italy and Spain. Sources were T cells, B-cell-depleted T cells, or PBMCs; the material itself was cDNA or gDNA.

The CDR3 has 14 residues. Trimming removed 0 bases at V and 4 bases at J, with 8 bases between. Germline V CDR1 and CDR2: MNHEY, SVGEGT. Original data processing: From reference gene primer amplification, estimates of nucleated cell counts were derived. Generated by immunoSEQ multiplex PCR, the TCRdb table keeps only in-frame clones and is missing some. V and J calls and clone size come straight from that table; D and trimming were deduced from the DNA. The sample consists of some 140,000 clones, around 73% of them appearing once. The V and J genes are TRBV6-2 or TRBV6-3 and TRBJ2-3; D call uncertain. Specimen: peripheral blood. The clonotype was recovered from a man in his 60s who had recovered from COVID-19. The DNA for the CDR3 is TGTGCCAGCAGTTACTCGAAGAGAGCAGATACGCAGTATTTT. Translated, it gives CASSYSKRADTQYF.